Described below is a single T cell receptor beta chain sequence and its context. This clone was picked up one time. It has no known antigen specificity. Base qualities are missing; no much larger clone stands one base away. This sample is drawn from a study of radiation and T cells in renal cell carcinoma (dated by TCRdb to the early 2020s). Study-wide context: The samples were drawn from a clinical trial, where primary renal cell carcinomas were treated with 15 Gy of stereotactic body radiation therapy and then removed by nephrectomy 4 weeks afterward. A total of 50 to 60 samples underwent TCR beta sequencing, made up of approximately 26 tumors and some 27 peripheral blood samples. Across all 50 or so samples, over 4,000,000 unique CDR3 nucleotide sequences encoding over 2.5 million unique CDR3 amino acid sequences were identified. General findings and caveats noted by the study authors: Top tumor clonotypes rose in blood from baseline to 2 weeks post-radiation, then contracted by 4 weeks, suggesting transient expansion of tumor-resident clones. Effects of radiation dose or scheduling on the TCR repertoire could not be addressed with the single-armed trial design. No pretreatment tumor biopsies were available, so the baseline intratumoral presence of clonotypes could not be determined. Blood repertoire dynamics were not followed beyond 4 weeks after treatment.

The immunoSEQ kit was used, according to the manufacturer's recommendations, to generate TCR beta libraries from genomic DNA. Library preparation used a first multiplex PCR with proprietary primers, then a second PCR adding unique barcodes, with bead cleanups after each round. Each sample batch included a kit-provided positive control reaction and a negative control reaction. The final libraries were assessed on an Agilent 4200 TapeStation D1000 ScreenTape, pooled by volume, and quantified by qPCR. An Illumina NextSeq500 fitted with a MidOutput 150-cycle cartridge performed the sequencing, running 156 Read1 cycles and 15 Index1 cycles with the kit's custom primers. The pooled library was loaded at 0.95 to 1 pM with about 20% PhiX control spiked in. The authors' analysis ran thus. Vendor-processed data were analyzed in R, with a clonotype defined as all T cells sharing the same CDR3 nucleotide sequence. For clone abundance analyses, frequencies were normalized to the 10,000 most abundant clones in each sample. Public T cell clones, which averaged fewer than five per sample, were removed prior to analysis. A difference in abundance of at least 32-fold between compartments was used to define tumor-enriched and baseline blood-enriched clonotypes. Clonotypes expanded or contracted between blood time points were identified with a beta-binomial differential abundance model. Tumor-blood repertoire similarity was measured with the Baroni-Urbani and Buser coefficient, and group comparisons used two-tailed Wilcoxon tests in R. What TCRdb holds here is the immuneACCESS table cut down to in-frame rearrangements. Part of the clones is not present; checked against another copy, under half of the missing clones reflect an unresolved V gene, and the others are unexplained. V, J and clone size are taken as reported in that table, and D and trimming were inferred from the DNA itself. The sample table shows roughly 120,000 clones, and roughly four fifths are seen once. Of the sample, 3% is held by the ten largest clones.

The time point label for this specimen denotes: baseline pretreatment blood. The treatment or condition label, read with the paper, signifies: 15 Gy SBRT to primary tumor, nephrectomy 4 weeks later. To follow tumor-enriched clonotypes, peripheral blood was collected serially from radiation-treated patients at baseline and again at 2 weeks and 4 weeks after SBRT. All patients had renal cell carcinoma with clear cell pathology. The QIAamp DNA Blood Mini Kit (Qiagen) was used to prepare genomic DNA for TCR sequencing. Samples were included in the analyses only if all quality control checks were passed. Including cysteine and phenylalanine, the CDR3 has 15 amino acids. Only the CDR3 DNA is retained, 45 bases long and in frame from the first base. Reading the germline V gene gives CDR1 MNHEY and CDR2 SVGAGI. Trimming removed 3 bases from V and 13 bases from J, leaving 19 bases between the germline ends.

The clonotype comes from a woman aged 55 to 70 with renal cell carcinoma. The specimen comprised blood, sampled from a patient whose treatment included radiotherapy and nephrectomy. The chain uses TRBV6-5 and TRBJ1-6; TRBD1 is perhaps the D gene, given 5 matching bases. At the DNA level, the sequence is TGTGCCAGCAGTTATAAAACCCAGGGACCTTACCCCCTCCACTTT. Its protein is CASSYKTQGPYPLHF.